A single sample is the source of the 11 T cell receptor beta chains below, sequenced in a study of response to subunit inactivated influenza vaccine. One entry per CDR3 protein results from TCRdb running MiXCR on the RT-PCR reads. The data hold about 520,000 distinct CDR3 sequences, with 10% to 11% observed a single time. The sample was PBMCs from blood, taken about 40 days after vaccination. These receptors were obtained from a man aged 50-59 years who received an inactivated influenza vaccine.

This clonotype has only a few counts. The V and J genes are TRBV12-3 or TRBV12-4 and TRBJ1-2, with a tentative D call TRBD1 (5 bases). The V and J ends lost 7 bases and 1 base respectively, with 13 bases between them. The CDR3 spans 14 residues. The CDR3 bases are TGTGCCAGCACCCATTCACAGGATAACTATGGCTACACCTTC. Protein sequence: CASTHSQDNYGYTF.

In regard to this clonotype: Given a much more abundant clone one base away, this may be a read error. This chain connects TRBV13 to TRBJ2-7, with D perhaps given as TRBD1 or TRBD2 (5 bases each). Trimming took off 7 bases at V and 2 bases at J, with 15 bases between the two ends. CDR1 and CDR2 (germline): PRHDT, FYEKMQ (reference sequence). The CDR3 has 14 residues. CDR3 bases: TGTGCCAGCACATTGACAAGGGGAGCCTACGAGCAGTACTTC. Translating gives CASTLTRGAYEQYF.

At least ten counts were recorded for this clonotype. The chain recombines TRBV28 with TRBJ2-5; D not certain. CDR1 and CDR2 from the germline V gene are MDHEN and SYDVKM. This CDR3 spans 13 amino acids. V gave up 4 bases and J gave up 5 bases, with 11 bases separating them. CDR3 nucleotides: TGTGCCAGCAGTTCAAATAATTTGGAGACCCAGTACTTC. Translation: CASSSNNLETQYF. The full variable domain, completed using reference TRBV28 and TRBJ2-5, is DVKVTQSSRYLVKRTGEKVFLECVQDMDHENMFWYRQDPGLGLRLIYFSYDVKMKEKGDIPEGYSVSREKKERFSLILESASTNQTSMYLCASSSNNLETQYFGPGTRLLVL.

The CDR3 DNA reads as TGTGCCAGCGGTGGGGAGTGGAGCTCTGGGGCCAACGTCCTGACTTTC. This gives the protein CASGGEWSSGANVLTF. V gene TRBV6-2 or TRBV6-3 combines with J gene TRBJ2-6, with D maybe TRBD2 (5 bases). This CDR3 comprises 16 residues. Germline CDR1 reads MNHEY; CDR2 reads SVGEGT. V shed 8 bases and J shed 0 bases, with 14 bases lying between them.

This clonotype has only a few counts. V is TRBV20-1 and J is TRBJ2-1; D not resolved. The CDR3 covers 15 residues. The V end was cut by 2 bases, the J end by 2 bases, with 13 bases between. The germline V gene has CDR1 DFQATT and CDR2 SNEGSKA (reference sequence). CDR3 sequence reads: CSARFGETAYNEQFF. DNA for the CDR3: TGCAGTGCTAGATTTGGGGAAACGGCCTACAATGAGCAGTTCTTC.

This clonotype was counted between two and nine times. This rearrangement joins TRBV12-3 or TRBV12-4 to TRBJ2-5, with 8 bases identical to TRBD1. J gave up 1 base and V 6 bases, and 4 bases lay outside the gene matches. This CDR3 has 14 amino acids. The CDR3, as DNA: TGTGCCAGCAGCAACACAGGGGGCCAAGAGACCCAGTACTTC. It translates to CASSNTGGQETQYF.

This CDR3 is CSARASSDGELFF. In DNA form, the CDR3 reads TGCAGTGCTAGAGCCTCCTCTGACGGGGAGCTGTTTTTT. The rearrangement joins TRBV20-1 to TRBJ2-2; no reliable D call. Germline CDR1 and CDR2: DFQATT and SNEGSKA (reference sequence). Trimming removed 1 base at V and 7 bases at J, with 10 bases between. The CDR3 is 13 residues long.

This chain connects TRBV7-8 to TRBJ1-2; D is possibly TRBD1 (6 bases). This CDR3 is built from 14 residues. Germline CDR1 SGHVS, CDR2 FQNEAQ. Deletions cut 5 bases from V and 4 bases from J, with 14 bases between. CDR3 bases: TGTGCCAGCAGCGCCCTGGACAGAGGCTATGGCTACACCTTC. The encoded protein is CASSALDRGYGYTF.

This clonotype was observed a few times. The chain has TRBV2 and TRBJ2-1; D is perhaps TRBD1 or TRBD2 (5 bases each). CDR1 SNHLY and CDR2 FYNNEI come from the germline V gene. The V gene lost 1 base and the J gene lost 2 bases, with 9 bases spanning the gap. The CDR3 totals 15 residues. The CDR3 reads CASSEVKGPYNEQFF. The CDR3 nucleotides read TGTGCCAGCAGTGAAGTAAAGGGACCCTACAATGAGCAGTTCTTC.

This clonotype was found a few times. CDR3 DNA: TGTGCCAGCAGCGTAGGACAGGGGGGGGACAATGAGCAGTTCTTC. Residues: CASSVGQGGDNEQFF. This chain connects TRBV9 to TRBJ2-1, with 9 bases matching TRBD1. Germline V lookup: CDR1 SGDLS, CDR2 YYNGEE. This CDR3 contains 15 residues. V was pared by 0 bases and J by 5 bases, with 3 bases of the junction left unmatched.

CDR3 bases: TGTGCCAGCAGCAAAGGGAATCTTCACGAGCAGTACTTC. This codes for CASSKGNLHEQYF. V is TRBV3-1 and J is TRBJ2-7; no firm D call. There are 13 residues in the CDR3. Germline lookup yields CDR1 LGHDT and CDR2 YNNKEL (reference sequence). V was cut by 5 bases and J by 5 bases, with 13 bases left in between.